The 23 T cell receptor beta chains below were found in one sample sequenced in a study of cytomegalovirus exposure and HLA in healthy donors. In the PCR, 60 Vbeta and 13 Jbeta primers were used. Using immunoSEQ multiplex PCR, the repertoire was profiled, and TCRdb retains in-frame clones only, with some absent. This sample has 100,000 to 150,000 clones; around four fifths occur once, and the top ten carry 0.95% to 1.5%. The sequenced sample was PBMCs. The receptors come from a boy between 5 and 17 years old in good health and CMV-seronegative.

The chain employs TRBV4-2 and TRBJ2-7, with D maybe TRBD2 (6 bases). Trimming pared 4 bases from V and 2 bases from J, leaving 12 bases between. Germline assignment: CDR1 LGHNA and CDR2 YNFKEQ. The CDR3 has 14 residues. CDR3 amino acids: CASSPPGDPYEQYF. DNA of the CDR3: TGTGCCAGCAGCCCTCCGGGGGACCCCTACGAGCAGTACTTC.

The rearrangement links TRBV5-1 to TRBJ2-5; 9 bases line up with TRBD2. V shed 0 bases, J shed 3 bases, and the junction held 3 bases outside the gene matches. The length of the CDR3 is 15 residues. Germline loops: CDR1 SGHRS, CDR2 YFSETQ. CDR3 amino acids: CASSLGASGKETQYF. The CDR3 coding sequence is TGCGCCAGCAGCTTGGGGGCTAGCGGGAAAGAGACCCAGTACTTC.

The rearrangement uses TRBV13 and TRBJ2-5; no firm D call. CDR1 is PRHDT and CDR2 is FYEKMQ in the germline V gene (reference sequence). V dropped 1 base and J dropped 5 bases, with 11 bases sitting between them. This CDR3 is 14 amino acids long. The CDR3 is CASSLAALEETQYF. CDR3 sequence (DNA): TGTGCCAGCAGCTTAGCAGCGCTCGAGGAGACCCAGTACTTC.

The chain has TRBV5-6 and TRBJ2-3, with 10 bases matching TRBD1. V was pared by 4 bases and J by 6 bases, with 5 bases of the junction left unmatched. There are 14 residues in the CDR3. The germline V gene has CDR1 SGHDT and CDR2 YYEEEE. CDR3 sequence: CASSPGQGPDTQYF. The CDR3 nucleotides are TGTGCCAGCAGCCCGGGACAGGGGCCCGATACGCAGTATTTT.

The gene calls are TRBV5-1 and TRBJ1-1, with D perhaps matching TRBD1 (6 bases). V was cut by 5 bases and J by 4 bases, with 18 bases left in between. CDR3 length: 15 amino acids. Germline V gives CDR1 SGHRS, CDR2 YFSETQ. DNA of the CDR3: TGCGCCAGCAGTTCTTACGAGGGGGTGAGCACTGAAGCTTTCTTT. This codes for CASSSYEGVSTEAFF.

The chain is built from TRBV7-9 and TRBJ1-2; TRBD1 aligns across 7 bases. Looked up from germline, CDR1 is SEHNR and CDR2 is FQNEAQ (reference sequence). The V gene end was trimmed by 4 bases and the J gene end by 2 bases; junction bases not matched to a gene: 7. CDR3 length equals 15 residues. CDR3 amino acids: CASSSNRGENYGYTF. As DNA, the CDR3 is TGTGCCAGCAGCTCCAACAGGGGCGAAAACTATGGCTACACCTTC. Variable domain in full (rest from reference TRBV7-9 and TRBJ1-2): DTGVSQNPRHKITKRGQNVTFRCDPISEHNRLYWYRQTLGQGPEFLTYFQNEAQLEKSRLLSDRFSAERPKGSFSTLEIQRTEQGDSAMYLCASSSNRGENYGYTFGSGTRLTVV.

This chain uses TRBV5-1 with TRBJ2-1; the match to TRBD2 covers 8 bases. CDR3 length: 15 residues. Trimming took 4 bases from V and 0 from J; bases not matched to a gene: 3. Looked up from germline, CDR1 is SGHRS and CDR2 is YFSETQ. CDR3 sequence: CASSVSGSSYNEQFF. Written as DNA, the CDR3 is TGCGCCAGCAGCGTAAGCGGGAGCTCCTACAATGAGCAGTTCTTC.

The chain joins TRBV10-3 to TRBJ1-5; D remains unclear. This CDR3 comprises 14 residues. Trimming cost V 2 bases and J 6 bases, with 11 bases left between them. Germline V gene data show CDR1 as ENHRY and CDR2 as SYGVKD. The chain's CDR3 is CAISESAASQPQHF. CDR3 sequence (DNA): TGTGCCATCAGTGAGAGCGCTGCAAGTCAGCCCCAGCATTTT.

This chain connects TRBV6-6 to TRBJ2-5; the D is unclear. CDR3 length equals 14 residues. V gave up 2 bases and J gave up 1 base, with 8 bases separating them. The germline gives CDR1 MNHNY, CDR2 SVGAGI (reference sequence). The CDR3 DNA sequence: TGTGCCAGCAGTTACCGCGACTCCCAAGAGACCCAGTACTTC. Amino acid sequence: CASSYRDSQETQYF.

This clone was detected only once. This sequence joins TRBV30 and TRBJ1-5; D remains unclear. Germline V lookup: CDR1 GTSNPN, CDR2 SVGIG (reference sequence). The ends were cut back, 2 bases at V and 3 bases at J, with 8 bases in the middle. This CDR3 comprises 13 residues. In DNA form, the CDR3 reads TGTGCCTGGAGTAAAAACAACAATCAGCCCCAGCATTTT. It yields the protein CAWSKNNNQPQHF. Complete variable domain (other parts from reference TRBV30 and TRBJ1-5): SQTIHQWPATLVQPVGSPLSLECTVEGTSNPNLYWYRQAAGRGLQLLFYSVGIGQISSEVPQNLSASRPQDRQFILSSKKLLLSDSGFYLCAWSKNNNQPQHFGDGTRLSIL.

The chain has TRBV4-1 and TRBJ2-1; 8 bases are shared with TRBD2. The junction had 7 bases not matched to a gene; V was cut back by 2 bases and J by 4 bases. This CDR3 contains 16 residues. From germline, CDR1 is MGHRA and CDR2 YSYEKL. The CDR3: CASSQTLAADYNEQFF. In nucleotides, the CDR3 is TGCGCCAGCAGCCAAACACTAGCGGCCGATTACAATGAGCAGTTCTTC.

This clone was detected only once. The V call is TRBV7-2, the J call TRBJ1-1; TRBD1 agrees at 7 bases. Trimming at V came to 2 bases and at J to 0 bases, leaving 6 bases not matched to a gene. The CDR3 is 16 amino acids. Germline CDR1 and CDR2: SGHTA and FQGNSA. The CDR3 bases are TGTGCCAGCAGCTTAACAGGGGCCAACTTGAACACTGAAGCTTTCTTT. This encodes CASSLTGANLNTEAFF.

The chain carries TRBV27 and TRBJ1-4, with a weak D call TRBD1 (6 bases). Trimming shortened V by 6 bases and J by 4 bases, and 9 bases separated the two germline ends. Germline CDR1 and CDR2: MNHEY and SMNVEV (reference sequence). The CDR3 is 13 residues long. The CDR3 loop reads CASSRQVNEKLFF. In DNA, the CDR3 is TGTGCCAGCAGCAGACAGGTTAATGAAAAACTGTTTTTT.

The chain carries TRBV7-3 and TRBJ1-1; maybe TRBD1 (5 bases). Germline assignment: CDR1 SGHTA and CDR2 FQGTGA. The CDR3 spans 13 residues. Trimming left V 5 bases short and J 1 base short, with 8 bases between. The CDR3 region has the DNA TGTGCCAGCAGCCCGACAGCGAACACTGAAGCTTTCTTT. Translation gives CASSPTANTEAFF. The variable domain in full, completed from reference TRBV7-3 and TRBJ1-1, reads GAGVSQTPSNKVTEKGKYVELRCDPISGHTALYWYRQSLGQGPEFLIYFQGTGAADDSGLPNDRFFAVRPEGSVSTLKIQRTERGDSAVYLCASSPTANTEAFFGQGTRLTVV.

The chain has TRBV25-1 and TRBJ2-6, with 9 bases matching TRBD1. The V and J ends lost 6 bases and 2 bases, in that order; junction bases with no gene match: 11. The CDR3 is 18 amino acids. CDR1 is MGHDK, CDR2 SYGVNS, per germline. The CDR3 nucleotides read TGTGCCAGCAGCCGGGACAGGGCGTTTTGGGCTGGGGCCAACGTCCTGACTTTC. This codes for CASSRDRAFWAGANVLTF.

The table lists this clone with a count of one. V is TRBV18 and J is TRBJ2-1; 13 bases fit TRBD2. From germline, CDR1 is KGHSH and CDR2 LQKENI. This CDR3 spans 18 amino acids. J lost 0 bases, V lost 5 bases, and 7 bases had no gene match. CDR3: CASSFGTSGISSYNEQFF. The DNA of the CDR3 is TGTGCCAGCTCATTCGGGACTAGCGGGATTAGCTCCTACAATGAGCAGTTCTTC.

The chain combines TRBV15 with TRBJ2-2, with 13 bases fitting TRBD2. This CDR3 contains 20 residues. Unmatched junction bases numbered 14, after V lost 4 bases and J lost 3 bases. The V gene's germline CDR1 is LNHNV and CDR2 YYDKDF (reference sequence). CDR3 in DNA: TGTGCCACCAGCAACTTAGGGGGACTAGCGGGAATTCTTGACACCGGGGAGCTGTTTTTT. Amino acid sequence: CATSNLGGLAGILDTGELFF.

The rearrangement uses TRBV7-8 and TRBJ2-7; 11 bases match TRBD2. The CDR3 contains 16 residues. Germline V gene sequence: CDR1 SGHVS, CDR2 FQNEAQ. V was pared by 5 bases and J by 4 bases, with 10 bases of the junction left unmatched. The CDR3 DNA is TGTGCCAGCAGCCCGAGGGAGGGACTAGCGGCTTACGAGCAGTACTTC. It encodes CASSPREGLAAYEQYF.

This sequence joins TRBV6-5 and TRBJ2-7; D perhaps matches TRBD2 (6 bases). V was pared by 4 bases and J by 1 base, with 17 bases between. CDR3 length: 16 amino acids. Germline V lookup: CDR1 MNHEY, CDR2 SVGAGI. Here the CDR3 reads CASSSLGRGKSYEQYF. DNA for the CDR3: TGTGCCAGCAGTTCCCTCGGACGGGGGAAGTCCTACGAGCAGTACTTC.

V gene TRBV6-6 combines with J gene TRBJ2-7; TRBD2 agrees at 10 bases. Trimming at V came to 7 bases and at J to 3 bases, leaving 3 bases not matched to a gene. In germline, CDR1 is MNHNY, CDR2 SVGAGI (reference sequence). This CDR3 is built from 13 residues. The CDR3 here is CASIEREGYEQYF. The CDR3 DNA reads as TGTGCCAGCATCGAGCGGGAGGGCTACGAGCAGTACTTC.

The CDR3: CASSQLFLGGNEQFF. Here the CDR3 DNA reads TGTGCCAGCAGCCAGCTTTTCTTAGGCGGGAATGAGCAGTTCTTC. This chain uses TRBV4-2 with TRBJ2-1, with D possibly being TRBD2 (5 bases). The length of the CDR3 is 15 residues. Germline values: CDR1 LGHNA, CDR2 YNFKEQ. V was trimmed by 3 bases and J by 7 bases, leaving 16 bases between them.

The rearrangement links TRBV6-6 to TRBJ2-1; 8 nucleotides line up with TRBD2. This CDR3 has 15 amino acids. The V segment lost 2 bases and the J segment 4 bases; nucleotides outside the gene matches: 4. CDR1 is MNHNY, CDR2 SVGAGI, per germline (reference sequence). CDR3 loop: CASSYGAGVYNEQFF. For the CDR3, the DNA is TGTGCCAGCAGTTACGGAGCGGGAGTATACAATGAGCAGTTCTTC.

The sample holds a few counts of this clone. This sequence joins TRBV4-1 and TRBJ2-7; the match to TRBD2 covers 8 bases. The CDR3 is 15 residues long. Germline values: CDR1 MGHRA, CDR2 YSYEKL. J lost 6 bases, V lost 3 bases, and 10 bases had no gene match. Here the CDR3 reads CASSQVGRAGVEQYF. The CDR3 DNA is TGCGCCAGCAGCCAGGTGGGCCGAGCGGGAGTCGAGCAGTACTTC.